The clone carrying this T cell receptor (beta chain) was seen at least ten times. Its target is unknown. V lost 8 bases, J lost 0 bases, and 11 bases stayed unmatched. The length of the CDR3 is 18 residues. The time point is: longitudinal time-point 2. Individuals who volunteered at a blood bank located in Maryland, USA, made up the group of healthy controls. This sample is drawn from a study of neurological immune-mediated disorders. General study findings and limits: Across subjects, expanded clones had no CDR3 amino acid sequences in common, pointing to private repertoires in all groups.

5'RACE employing 10-nucleotide random UMIs yielded the cDNA. Using its own MiXCR run on the 5' RACE reads, TCRdb lists one record per CDR3 protein. The repertoire consists of tens of thousands of distinct CDR3 sequences, with around an eighth occurring once and the leading ten covering about 2.5%. Sequenced material: PBMCs. The TCR sequence derives from a woman in her thirties or forties in good health. V is TRBV12-3 or TRBV12-4 and J is TRBJ2-1, with 12 bases identical to TRBD2. CDR3 nucleotide sequence: TGTGCCAGCGGGCCGGGACTAGCGGGCCCTAGCTCCTACAATGAGCAGTTCTTC. This sequence encodes CASGPGLAGPSSYNEQFF.